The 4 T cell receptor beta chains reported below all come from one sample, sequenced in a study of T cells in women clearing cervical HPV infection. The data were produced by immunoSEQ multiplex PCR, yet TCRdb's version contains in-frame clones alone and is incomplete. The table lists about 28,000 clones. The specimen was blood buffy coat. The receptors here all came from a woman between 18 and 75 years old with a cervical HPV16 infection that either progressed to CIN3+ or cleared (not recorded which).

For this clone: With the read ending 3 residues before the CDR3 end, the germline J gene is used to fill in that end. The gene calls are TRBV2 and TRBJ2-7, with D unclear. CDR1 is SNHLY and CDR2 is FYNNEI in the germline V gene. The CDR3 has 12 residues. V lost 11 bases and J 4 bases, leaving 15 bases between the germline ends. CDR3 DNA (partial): TGTGCCCTTTGGCACATGCCTTACGAG. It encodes CALWHMPYE. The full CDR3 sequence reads CALWHMPYEQYF.

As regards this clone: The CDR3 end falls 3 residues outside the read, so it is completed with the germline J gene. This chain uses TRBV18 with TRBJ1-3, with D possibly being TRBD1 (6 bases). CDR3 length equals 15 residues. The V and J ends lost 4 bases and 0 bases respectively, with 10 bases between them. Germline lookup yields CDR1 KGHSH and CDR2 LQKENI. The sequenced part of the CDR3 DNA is TGTGCCAGCTCACTGCAGGGGTACTCTGGAAACACC. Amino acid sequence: CASSLQGYSGNT. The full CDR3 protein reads CASSLQGYSGNTIYF.

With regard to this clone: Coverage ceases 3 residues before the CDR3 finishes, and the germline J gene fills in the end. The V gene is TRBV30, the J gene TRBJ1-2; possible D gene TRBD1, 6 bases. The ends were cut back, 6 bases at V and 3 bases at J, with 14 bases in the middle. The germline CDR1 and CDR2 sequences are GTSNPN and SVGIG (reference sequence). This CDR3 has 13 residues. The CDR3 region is CACPDRFYYGYTF. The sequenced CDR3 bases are TGTGCCTGCCCTGACAGGTTTTACTATGGC. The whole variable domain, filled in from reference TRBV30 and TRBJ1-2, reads SQTIHQWPATLVQPVGSPLSLECTVEGTSNPNLYWYRQAAGRGLQLLFYSVGIGQISSEVPQNLSASRPQDRQFILSSKKLLLSDSGFYLCACPDRFYYGYTFGSGTRLTVV.

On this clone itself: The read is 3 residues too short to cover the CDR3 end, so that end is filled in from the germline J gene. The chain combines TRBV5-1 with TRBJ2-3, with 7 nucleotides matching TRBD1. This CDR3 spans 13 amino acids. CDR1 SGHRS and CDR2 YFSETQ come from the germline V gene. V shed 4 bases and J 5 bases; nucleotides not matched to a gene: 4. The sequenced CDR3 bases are TGCGCCAGCAGCCGTCAGGGGGAAGATACG. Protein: CASSRQGEDT. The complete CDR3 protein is CASSRQGEDTQYF.